One sample yielded the 28 T cell receptor beta chains listed below, sequenced in a study of blood T cell repertoires in COVID-19 (dated by TCRdb to 2018 to 2020). Libraries were built with the immunoSEQ multiplex PCR assay. The source is immuneACCESS, and TCRdb retained only in-frame sequences with V and J called. Part of the clones is not carried over; for the studies checked, unresolved V genes explain less than half of this, and the remainder is unexplained. This sample holds approximately 100,000 clones; about 90% were observed only once. More than 9% of the sample is taken by the ten largest. Sequencing was performed on peripheral blood. These receptors all stem from a woman aged 25 to 39 with acute or convalescent COVID-19.

The chain links TRBV11-3 to TRBJ1-4; TRBD1 matches at 12 bases. V gave up 8 bases and J gave up 5 bases; unmatched junction bases: 3. Germline loops: CDR1 SGHNT, CDR2 YENEEA. This CDR3 comprises 14 residues. CDR3 in amino acids: CASSGTGGNEKLFF. In nucleotides, the CDR3 is TGTGCCAGCTCGGGGACAGGGGGCAATGAAAAACTGTTTTTT.

V and J are TRBV7-6 and TRBJ1-2; 9 bases are a match to TRBD1. The junction had 5 bases not matched to a gene; V was cut back by 5 bases and J by 7 bases. The CDR3 covers 13 residues. In germline, CDR1 is SGHVS, CDR2 FNYEAQ. Written as DNA, the CDR3 is TGTGCCAGCAGCCCAATACAGGGGGCTGGCTACACCTTC. It translates to CASSPIQGAGYTF.

The rearrangement joins TRBV11-3 to TRBJ1-2; 9 nucleotides line up with TRBD1. The CDR3 extends over 15 amino acids. Losses at the gene ends were 5 bases for V and 4 bases for J; bases not matched to a gene: 8. From germline, CDR1 is SGHNT and CDR2 YENEEA. The CDR3 DNA reads as TGTGCCAGCAGCCCCGGGACAGGGTATGGCTATGGCTACACCTTC. This gives the protein CASSPGTGYGYGYTF.

A word on this clone: This same CDR3 is encoded by further DNA sequences in the sample. This chain connects TRBV7-9 to TRBJ2-5, with D maybe TRBD1 (6 bases). The CDR3 runs to 14 residues. The germline gives CDR1 SEHNR, CDR2 FQNEAQ (reference sequence). V was cut by 1 base and J by 1 base, with 7 bases left in between. Here the CDR3 reads CASSLDRAQETQYF. The CDR3 coding sequence is TGTGCCAGCAGCTTAGACAGGGCCCAAGAGACCCAGTACTTC.

The chain couples TRBV19 to TRBJ1-5; maybe TRBD1 (5 bases). Trimming shortened V by 5 bases and J by 4 bases, and 21 bases separated the two germline ends. CDR1 is LNHDA and CDR2 is SQIVND in the germline V gene (reference sequence). The length of the CDR3 is 17 residues. CDR3 in DNA: TGTGCCAGTAGTCCAAGGGGCCGGGCCAGCGAGAATCAGCCCCAGCATTTT. As protein: CASSPRGRASENQPQHF.

A few counts support this clone. The chain links TRBV11-2 to TRBJ1-4, with TRBD1 matching 7 bases. Germline-derived CDR1 and CDR2 are SGHAT and FQNNGV. V lost 2 bases and J lost 4; bases outside the gene matches: 7. The CDR3 loop spans 16 amino acids. In DNA, the CDR3 is TGTGCCAGCAGCTTAATGGGACAGACCGTTAATGAAAAACTGTTTTTT. This translates into CASSLMGQTVNEKLFF.

The rearrangement joins TRBV7-2 to TRBJ2-2; TRBD1 matches at 8 bases. V lost 3 bases, J lost 3 bases, and 6 bases stayed unmatched. Germline V gene sequence: CDR1 SGHTA, CDR2 FQGNSA. This CDR3 has 16 residues. CDR3 bases: TGTGCCAGCAGCTTTCTCCCAGGGGGCGACACCGGGGAGCTGTTTTTT. Translating gives CASSFLPGGDTGELFF.

This clone was detected only a few times. This chain links TRBV28 with TRBJ1-1; tentatively, D is TRBD1 (6 bases). In germline, CDR1 is MDHEN, CDR2 SYDVKM. Trimming stripped 1 base from V and 4 bases from J, with 13 bases between. The CDR3 has 15 amino acids. CDR3 nucleotide sequence: TGTGCCAGCAGTTTATATCGACAGGCCGGCACTGAAGCTTTCTTT. Translated: CASSLYRQAGTEAFF.

The rearrangement uses TRBV2 and TRBJ1-2; D perhaps matches TRBD1 (6 bases). V lost 5 bases and J lost 0, with 13 bases in between. Germline-derived CDR1 and CDR2 are SNHLY and FYNNEI. The CDR3 contains 15 residues. CDR3 bases: TGTGCCAGCAGTCAGGACAGACCTGCTAACTATGGCTACACCTTC. This gives the protein CASSQDRPANYGYTF.

The sample holds one count of this clone. The CDR3 here is CASSKDPAEETQYF. CDR3 sequence (DNA): TGTGCCAGCAGCAAAGACCCAGCGGAGGAGACCCAGTACTTC. V usage is TRBV21-1 and J usage is TRBJ2-5; the table's D call of TRBD2 was not tested on the DNA. TRBV21-1 is a known pseudogene. The CDR3 contains 14 residues.

V and J are TRBV5-6 and TRBJ1-6; D perhaps matches TRBD1 (5 bases). CDR3 size: 15 residues. CDR1 and CDR2 (germline): SGHDT, YYEEEE. Trimming removed 1 base at V and 2 bases at J, with 7 bases between. The CDR3 reads CASSLWGAYNSPLHF. The CDR3 DNA is TGTGCCAGCAGCTTGTGGGGGGCCTATAATTCACCCCTCCACTTT. Full variable domain (remainder filled in from reference TRBV5-6 and TRBJ1-6): DAGVTQSPTHLIKTRGQQVTLRCSPKSGHDTVSWYQQALGQGPQFIFQYYEEEERQRGNFPDRFSGHQFPNYSSELNVNALLLGDSALYLCASSLWGAYNSPLHFGNGTRLTVT.

The V gene is TRBV6-5, the J gene TRBJ1-2, with 8 bases matching TRBD1. CDR3 length: 14 residues. The germline V gene has CDR1 MNHEY and CDR2 SVGAGI. Trimming at V came to 5 bases and at J to 4 bases, leaving 6 bases not matched to a gene. The CDR3 here is CASSPDRGAYGYTF. The CDR3 coding sequence is TGTGCCAGCAGTCCTGACAGGGGCGCCTATGGCTACACCTTC.

Comments on this clone: Other DNA sequences from this sample encode an identical CDR3 as well. The genes are TRBV2 and TRBJ1-3; the match to TRBD1 covers 9 bases. With V trimmed by 4 bases and J by 4 bases, 5 bases remained unmatched. The germline CDR1 and CDR2 sequences are SNHLY and FYNNEI. The CDR3 has 15 residues. In DNA, the CDR3 is TGTGCCAGCAGTGTTCTACAGGGGGCCGGAAACACCATATATTTT. Amino acids: CASSVLQGAGNTIYF.

This clone was picked up one time. The rearrangement uses TRBV6-1 and TRBJ1-5, with no clear D. Trimming removed 3 bases from V and 9 bases from J, with 15 bases in between. Germline CDR1 is MNHNS and CDR2 is SASEGT. This CDR3 contains 14 residues. The CDR3 DNA reads as TGTGCCAGCAGTGAGGGCAGCCCTTTGATGCCCCAGCATTTT. The encoded protein is CASSEGSPLMPQHF.

V and J are TRBV2 and TRBJ2-1; unclear D gene. Trimming left V 2 bases short and J 8 bases short, with 10 bases between. This CDR3 comprises 13 residues. In germline, CDR1 is SNHLY, CDR2 FYNNEI. In DNA form, the CDR3 reads TGTGCCAGCAGTGAACGGCTAGTCCATGAGCAGTTCTTC. Encoded protein: CASSERLVHEQFF.

V gene TRBV21-1 combines with J gene TRBJ1-5; the table's TRBD1 call for D was not verified on the DNA. TRBV21-1 is a pseudogene segment. The CDR3 consists of 15 residues. The CDR3 here is CATINRGQSNQPQHF. The CDR3 DNA reads as TGTGCCACCATTAACAGGGGGCAGAGCAATCAGCCCCAGCATTTT.

CDR3 in amino acids: CASGKDRVNEKLFF. The CDR3 DNA reads as TGCGCCAGCGGTAAGGACAGGGTAAATGAAAAACTGTTTTTT. The chain couples TRBV5-1 to TRBJ1-4; TRBD1 agrees at 8 bases. There are 14 residues in the CDR3. CDR1 SGHRS and CDR2 YFSETQ come from the germline V gene. V lost 7 bases and J lost 5; bases outside the gene matches: 7.

The gene calls are TRBV9 and TRBJ2-6; D gene unclear. V was shortened by 4 bases and J by 4 bases, with 12 bases between the two germline ends. This CDR3 comprises 15 residues. CDR1 SGDLS and CDR2 YYNGEE come from the germline V gene. The CDR3 DNA reads as TGTGCCAGCAGCTCCCAGATGAGGGGGGCCAACGTCCTGACTTTC. Protein: CASSSQMRGANVLTF.

The genes are TRBV6-5 and TRBJ2-1; D is perhaps TRBD1 (5 bases). The CDR3 contains 14 residues. Trimming left V 4 bases short and J 7 bases short, with 14 bases between. Germline CDR1 reads MNHEY; CDR2 reads SVGAGI. CDR3 sequence reads: CASSWGVRGNEQFF. The DNA for the CDR3 is TGTGCCAGCAGTTGGGGCGTCCGCGGAAATGAGCAGTTCTTC.

The genes are TRBV2 and TRBJ2-7; maybe TRBD1 (6 bases). The CDR3 has 14 residues. Germline CDR1 and CDR2: SNHLY and FYNNEI. With 2 bases removed from V and 2 bases from J, the gap between germline ends came to 10 bases. The chain's CDR3 is CASSENRVPYEQYF. The CDR3 region has the DNA TGTGCCAGCAGTGAAAACAGGGTGCCCTACGAGCAGTACTTC.

The V and J genes are TRBV7-9 and TRBJ1-5; D is unclear. The CDR3 runs 14 residues. Trimming stripped 5 bases from V and 2 bases from J, with 10 bases between. Germline CDR1 and CDR2: SEHNR and FQNEAQ (reference sequence). The CDR3 bases are TGTGCCAGCAGCGTCAGTGGGCGCAATCAGCCCCAGCATTTT. This encodes CASSVSGRNQPQHF.

The table lists this clone with a few counts. CDR3 residues: CASRTGGFYANSPLHF. CDR3 bases: TGTGCCAGCCGGACAGGGGGCTTCTATGCTAATTCACCCCTCCACTTT. This rearrangement joins TRBV28 to TRBJ1-6; 11 nucleotides match TRBD1. Trimming took 8 bases from V and 6 from J; bases not matched to a gene: 9. The CDR3 loop spans 16 amino acids. Per the germline V gene, CDR1 is MDHEN and CDR2 is SYDVKM.

This clone was found once. The V gene is TRBV28, the J gene TRBJ1-3, with D perhaps matching TRBD1 (6 bases). V was cut by 5 bases and J by 4 bases, with 12 bases left in between. The CDR3 runs 14 residues. Germline CDR1 and CDR2: MDHEN and SYDVKM. DNA for the CDR3: TGTGCCAGCAGTCCAGGGGTGGGAGGAAACACCATATATTTT. Amino acids: CASSPGVGGNTIYF.

This clone appeared a few times. J is TRBJ1-4 and V is TRBV28; D gene unclear. Trimming took off 6 bases at V and 7 bases at J, with 15 bases between the two ends. The CDR3 is 14 residues long. Germline loops: CDR1 MDHEN, CDR2 SYDVKM. CDR3 sequence (DNA): TGTGCCAGCAGCCCCGCAGACGGAGGTGAAAAACTGTTTTTT. This codes for CASSPADGGEKLFF.

The chain is built from TRBV7-8 and TRBJ1-4; TRBD1 matches at 9 bases. V dropped 5 bases and J dropped 4; count of bases not matched to a gene: 8. The CDR3 is made up of 16 amino acids. Germline values: CDR1 SGHVS, CDR2 FQNEAQ. The CDR3 region is CASSPLRDRDNEKLFF. DNA of the CDR3: TGTGCCAGCAGCCCACTCCGGGACAGGGATAATGAAAAACTGTTTTTT.

The chain carries TRBV7-2 and TRBJ2-7, with unresolved D. With 1 base removed from V and 4 bases from J, the gap between germline ends came to 5 bases. This CDR3 has 12 residues. Germline-derived CDR1 and CDR2 are SGHTA and FQGNSA. Here the CDR3 reads CASSLERYEQYF. The CDR3 bases are TGTGCCAGCAGCTTAGAGAGGTACGAGCAGTACTTC.

This clone was seen a single time. This chain connects TRBV28 to TRBJ1-4; possible D gene TRBD1, 5 bases. Trimming stripped 3 bases from V and 7 bases from J, with 15 bases between. The CDR3 sequence is 15 residues long. Germline V gene lookup returns CDR1 MDHEN and CDR2 SYDVKM. The DNA for the CDR3 is TGTGCCAGCAGTTTGGGGGGAGGGGCAGGTGAAAAACTGTTTTTT. This encodes CASSLGGGAGEKLFF.

The chain uses TRBV7-3 and TRBJ2-4; 7 positions match TRBD2. V shed 5 bases and J 6 bases; nucleotides not matched to a gene: 4. The V gene's germline CDR1 is SGHTA and CDR2 FQGTGA. The CDR3 is 13 amino acids. The CDR3 protein is CASSPGLGNIQYF. The CDR3 coding sequence is TGTGCCAGCAGCCCCGGACTAGGAAACATTCAGTACTTC.